The following is a TCR beta chain sequence with its context. It lacks a known antigen. Within one base of it there is no much larger clone, and no base qualities were kept. The sample's time point label, decoded: about 28 days (+/-7) after the second vaccine dose. AZD1222 recipients given second doses at about 4 weeks or at about 12 weeks were pooled, since spike-specific TCR depth and breadth were not found to differ between the two schedules. Samples from vaccinated people were obtained from the UK trials COV001 and COV002, which included a single-blind randomized controlled phase 2/3 trial of AZD1222 (ChAdOx1 nCoV-19) in healthy adults. For TCRbeta chain sequencing, PBMC samples were collected from trial participants at day 0 and at day 28 after the second dose. This specimen comes from a study of T cell responses to AZD1222 COVID-19 vaccine (dated by TCRdb to 2020 to 2023). About the full investigation: A total of 233 trial participants underwent TCR sequencing, of whom 200 to 220 received two doses of AZD1222 and some 25 received two doses of the MenACWY control vaccine. Trial participants were enrolled by age into 18-55, 56-69 and 70-plus year subgroups, with 148, 28 and 57 TCR-sequenced participants respectively. What the study reported, not specific to this receptor: The vaccine-associated CD4 TCRs covered the entire spike protein, and the dominant responses fell in regions 160-218 and 743-854. In the small 56-69-year group, the increase in depth fell short of significance, most likely because of low power. Epitopes outside the regions mutated in the B.1.351 and B.1.1.7 variants were reportedly recognized by nearly half of the unique spike-specific TCRs. After two AZD1222 doses, both the breadth and the depth of spike-specific TCRs were significantly higher than at day 0 and than in MenACWY recipients. Most participants were white British and females outnumbered males, and the authors suggested that clonal diversity may have been underestimated. Conclusions about previously exposed vaccinees are limited because only six or seven AZD1222 recipients were SARS-CoV-2 seropositive at baseline. Because no day 14 peak-response samples were available, the repertoires could be characterized only after the peak T cell response.

Here V drops 3 bases and J drops 10 bases, and the junction holds 12 bases not matched to any gene. The CDR3 goes from the cysteine to the phenylalanine over 15 residues. The CDR3 DNA has 45 bases and is translated from base 1. The germline V gene encodes CDR1 MNHEY and CDR2 SMNVEV (reference sequence). The CDR3 regions of human TCRbeta chains were analyzed by immunosequencing. The authors' pipeline ran thus. TCRs in the repertoires were matched against a reference library of SARS-CoV-2-specific TCRs that had been generated with the MIRA antigen-specificity platform. Breadth meant the fraction of unique TCRs that were SARS-CoV-2-associated, whereas depth meant the fraction of total T cells that were SARS-CoV-2-associated. Using the MIRA data, each spike-specific TCR was mapped to the spike region that the TCR reacts to and placed in a CD4 or CD8 class. Log10-transformed breadth and depth values were compared by one-way ANOVA with Sidak's multiple comparisons tests. TCRdb limited this immuneACCESS table to in-frame rearrangements with V and J called. A share of clones is missing; checked studies link under half to unresolved V genes, and the rest is unexplained. That table is the source of V, J and clone size, and D and trimming were worked out from the DNA. Across this sample there are 150,000 or so clones, with 80% to 95% seen only once. Of the sample, around 6.3% is held by the ten largest clones.

Rearrangement joined TRBV27 to TRBJ2-1, and TRBD2 matches 7 of the central bases. The sample in question was peripheral blood, obtained 28 days after the second AZD1222 dose. This TCR was recovered from an adult who received the AZD1222 COVID-19 vaccine. The DNA sequence is as follows: TGTGCCAGCAGTTTCCTAGACGGGAGGACGGGGGAGCAGTTCTTC. It translates as CASSFLDGRTGEQFF.